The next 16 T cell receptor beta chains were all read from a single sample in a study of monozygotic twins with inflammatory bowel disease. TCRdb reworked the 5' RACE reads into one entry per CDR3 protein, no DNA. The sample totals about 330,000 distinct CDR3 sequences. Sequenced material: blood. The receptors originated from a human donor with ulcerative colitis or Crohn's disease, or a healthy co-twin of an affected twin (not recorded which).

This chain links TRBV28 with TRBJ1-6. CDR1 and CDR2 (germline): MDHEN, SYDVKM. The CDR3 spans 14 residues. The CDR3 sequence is CASSLLGNNSPLHF.

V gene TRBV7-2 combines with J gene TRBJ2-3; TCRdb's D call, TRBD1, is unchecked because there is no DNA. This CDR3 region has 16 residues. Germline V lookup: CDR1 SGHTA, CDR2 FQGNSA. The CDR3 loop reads CASSFYRGVGTDTQYF.

The CDR3 sequence is CASSQEKDWPYEQYF. The chain has TRBV4-2 and TRBJ2-7. The CDR3 spans 15 residues. Germline V gives CDR1 LGHNA, CDR2 YNFKEQ.

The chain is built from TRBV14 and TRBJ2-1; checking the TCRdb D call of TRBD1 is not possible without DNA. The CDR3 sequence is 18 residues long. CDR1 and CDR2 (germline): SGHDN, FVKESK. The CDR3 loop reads CASSQDPGQGFSYNEQFF.

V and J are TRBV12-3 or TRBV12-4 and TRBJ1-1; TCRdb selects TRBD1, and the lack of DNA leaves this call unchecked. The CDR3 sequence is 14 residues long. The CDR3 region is CASSLQGRNTEAFF.

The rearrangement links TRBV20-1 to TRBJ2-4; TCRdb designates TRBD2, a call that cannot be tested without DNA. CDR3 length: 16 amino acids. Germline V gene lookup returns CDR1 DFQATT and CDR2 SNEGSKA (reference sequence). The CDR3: CSASVSAQRAKNIQYF.

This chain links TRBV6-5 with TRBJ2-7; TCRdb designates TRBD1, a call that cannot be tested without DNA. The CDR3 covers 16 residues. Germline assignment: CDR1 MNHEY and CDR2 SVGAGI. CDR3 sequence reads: CASSPTGTGTSYEQYF.

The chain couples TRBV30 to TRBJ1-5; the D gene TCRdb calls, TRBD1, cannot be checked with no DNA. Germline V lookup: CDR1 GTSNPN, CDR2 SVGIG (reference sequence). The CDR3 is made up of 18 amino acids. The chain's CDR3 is CACHHHSDSAYRNQPQHF. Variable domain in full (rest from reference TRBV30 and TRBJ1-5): SQTIHQWPATLVQPVGSPLSLECTVEGTSNPNLYWYRQAAGRGLQLLFYSVGIGQISSEVPQNLSASRPQDRQFILSSKKLLLSDSGFYLCACHHHSDSAYRNQPQHFGDGTRLSIL.

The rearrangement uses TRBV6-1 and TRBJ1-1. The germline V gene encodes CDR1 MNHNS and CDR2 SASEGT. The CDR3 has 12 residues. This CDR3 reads CASRDRNTEAFF.

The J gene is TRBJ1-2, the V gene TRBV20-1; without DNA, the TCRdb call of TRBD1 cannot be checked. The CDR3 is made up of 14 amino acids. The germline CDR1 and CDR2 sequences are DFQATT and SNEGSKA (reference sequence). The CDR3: CSARSPKETDGYTF.

CDR3 residues: CASRTGNSYEQYF. J is TRBJ2-7 and V is TRBV12-3 or TRBV12-4; the TCRdb D gene call, TRBD1, has no DNA to confirm it. CDR3 length: 13 amino acids.

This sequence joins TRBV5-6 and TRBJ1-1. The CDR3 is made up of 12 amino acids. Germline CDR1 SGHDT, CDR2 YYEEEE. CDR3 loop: CASSLLDTEAFF.

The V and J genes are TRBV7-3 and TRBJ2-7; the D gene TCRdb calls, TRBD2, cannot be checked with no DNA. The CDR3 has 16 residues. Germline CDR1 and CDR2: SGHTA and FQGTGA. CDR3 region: CASSQTDPRAGGEQYF.

The CDR3 protein is CAISESGGQGQHF. The genes are TRBV10-3 and TRBJ1-5; TCRdb indicates TRBD1, and absent DNA this call remains unverified. CDR1 ENHRY and CDR2 SYGVKD come from the germline V gene. The CDR3 runs to 13 residues.

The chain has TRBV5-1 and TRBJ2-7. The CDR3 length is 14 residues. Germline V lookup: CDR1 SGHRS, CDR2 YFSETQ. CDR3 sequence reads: CASSPDGSTYEQYF.

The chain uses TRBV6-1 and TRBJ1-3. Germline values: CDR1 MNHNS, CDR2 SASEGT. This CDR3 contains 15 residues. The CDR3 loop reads CASNPAKPSGNTIYF.